Below, 6 T cell receptor beta chains from the same sample are listed, as sequenced in a study of response to subunit inactivated influenza vaccine. TCRdb itself ran the RT-PCR reads through MiXCR, one entry per CDR3 protein. This repertoire shows approximately 300,000 distinct CDR3 sequences, about 20% found once; its top ten account for about 9.4%. The material was PBMCs from blood, obtained less than 22 months after vaccination. Receptors were obtained from a man aged 45-69 years who received an inactivated influenza vaccine.

This clonotype was seen more than once but under ten times. V and J are TRBV27 and TRBJ1-6, with D tentatively TRBD1 (5 bases). Germline CDR1 reads MNHEY; CDR2 reads SMNVEV (reference sequence). Trimming removed 2 bases from V and 2 bases from J, with 16 bases in between. The CDR3 runs to 18 residues. The CDR3, as DNA: TGTGCCAGCAGTTTAACCCCCTTCGGGGCAGCCTATAATTCACCCCTCCACTTT. Translated: CASSLTPFGAAYNSPLHF.

The chain links TRBV29-1 to TRBJ2-1; no reliable D call. CDR1 and CDR2 from the germline V gene are SQVTM and ANQGSEA. The length of the CDR3 is 12 residues. The V end was cut by 4 bases, the J end by 3 bases, with 7 bases between. The CDR3 region is CSVVRIYNEQFF. The CDR3, as DNA: TGCAGCGTTGTGCGGATCTACAATGAGCAGTTCTTC.

This chain joins TRBV20-1 and TRBJ2-3; TRBD2 aligns across 10 bases. The CDR3 is 16 residues long. The J segment lost 2 bases and the V segment lost 4 bases, leaving 9 bases of the junction unmatched. Germline V lookup: CDR1 DFQATT, CDR2 SNEGSKA (reference sequence). CDR3 coding DNA: TGCAGTGCTATTATCTGGACTAGCGGTAACACAGATACGCAGTATTTT. It specifies CSAIIWTSGNTDTQYF.

The gene calls are TRBV2 and TRBJ2-7; a weak D match, TRBD2 (6 bases). From germline, CDR1 is SNHLY and CDR2 FYNNEI. Trimming removed 5 bases from V and 2 bases from J, with 13 bases in between. The CDR3 is 14 residues long. In nucleotides, the CDR3 is TGTGCCAGCAGTTTCCAGGGAGGCCCCTACGAGCAGTACTTC. Its protein product is CASSFQGGPYEQYF.

In its sample, this clonotype was seen a few times. This chain links TRBV4-3 with TRBJ1-6, with 9 bases fitting TRBD1. Germline V lookup: CDR1 LGHNA, CDR2 YSLEER. Unmatched junction bases numbered 7, after V lost 4 bases and J lost 0 bases. The length of the CDR3 is 18 residues. The DNA for the CDR3 is TGCGCCAGCAGCCTTCGGACAGGGGCGAGCTCCTATAATTCACCCCTCCACTTT. Translation gives CASSLRTGASSYNSPLHF.

In this sample, this clonotype turned up a few times. The rearrangement joins TRBV6-1 to TRBJ2-7; 8 bases agree with TRBD1. From germline, CDR1 is MNHNS and CDR2 SASEGT. The CDR3 has 15 amino acids. J lost 4 bases, V lost 5 bases, and 10 bases had no gene match. CDR3 sequence (DNA): TGTGCCAGCAGTCCAGGACAGGGTAATTTTTACGAGCAGTACTTC. Amino acids: CASSPGQGNFYEQYF.